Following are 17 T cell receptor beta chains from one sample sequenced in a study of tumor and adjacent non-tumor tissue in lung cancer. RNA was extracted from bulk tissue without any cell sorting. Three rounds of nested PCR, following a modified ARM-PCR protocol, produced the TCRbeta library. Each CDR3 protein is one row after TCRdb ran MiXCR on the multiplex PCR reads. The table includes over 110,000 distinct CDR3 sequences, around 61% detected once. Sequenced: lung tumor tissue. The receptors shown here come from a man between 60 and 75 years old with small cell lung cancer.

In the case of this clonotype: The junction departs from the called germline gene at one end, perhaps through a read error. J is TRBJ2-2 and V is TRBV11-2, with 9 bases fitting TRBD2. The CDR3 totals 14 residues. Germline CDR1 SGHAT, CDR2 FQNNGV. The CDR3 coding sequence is TGTGCCAGCAGCCAAGCGGGGGGACCCGGGGGGCGGTTCTTT. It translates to CASSQAGGPGGRFF.

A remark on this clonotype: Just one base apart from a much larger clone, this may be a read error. The CDR3 coding sequence is TGCAGTGCTAACGGACTGCCGAACACTGAAGCTTTCTTT. Translated: CSANGLPNTEAFF. This chain joins TRBV20-1 and TRBJ1-1; unclear D gene. CDR1 and CDR2 from the germline V gene are DFQATT and SNEGSKA (reference sequence). V lost 4 bases, J lost 1 base, and 10 bases lay in between. The CDR3 is 13 amino acids.

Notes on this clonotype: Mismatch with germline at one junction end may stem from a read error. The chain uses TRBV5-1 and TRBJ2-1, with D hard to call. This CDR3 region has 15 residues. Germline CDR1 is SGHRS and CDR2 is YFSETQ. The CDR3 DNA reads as TGCACCAGCAGCCCAACCGGGCCTCCCTGCAATGAGCAGTTCTTC. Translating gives CTSSPTGPPCNEQFF.

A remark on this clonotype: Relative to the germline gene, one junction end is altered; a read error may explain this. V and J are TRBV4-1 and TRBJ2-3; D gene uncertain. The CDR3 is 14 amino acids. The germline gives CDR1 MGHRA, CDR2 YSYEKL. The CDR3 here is CTSSQAGATDTQYF. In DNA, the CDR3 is TGCACCAGCAGCCAGGCAGGTGCCACAGATACGCAGTATTTT.

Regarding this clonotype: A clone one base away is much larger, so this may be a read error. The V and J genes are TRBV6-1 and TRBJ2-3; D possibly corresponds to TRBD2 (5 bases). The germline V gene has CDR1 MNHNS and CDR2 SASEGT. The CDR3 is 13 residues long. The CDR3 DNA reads TGTGCCAGCAGTGAAACATGGGGAGATACGCACTATTTT. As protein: CASSETWGDTHYF.

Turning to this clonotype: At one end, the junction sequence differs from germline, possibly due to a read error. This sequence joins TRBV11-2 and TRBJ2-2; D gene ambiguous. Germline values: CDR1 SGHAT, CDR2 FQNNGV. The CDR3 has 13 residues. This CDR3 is CPSSLARTEELFF. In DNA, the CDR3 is TGTCCCAGCAGCTTAGCCCGGACCGAGGAGCTGTTTTTT.

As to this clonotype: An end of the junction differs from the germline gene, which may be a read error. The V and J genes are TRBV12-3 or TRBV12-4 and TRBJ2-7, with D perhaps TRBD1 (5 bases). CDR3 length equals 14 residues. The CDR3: CASSSVTATYEQYF. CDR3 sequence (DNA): TGTGCCAGCAGTTCCGTGACAGCGACCTATGAGCAGTACTTC.

CDR3 protein: CSARQLYTDMHYF. The CDR3 bases are TGCAGTGCTAGACAATTATACACAGATATGCATTATTTT. The V call is TRBV20-1, the J call TRBJ2-3; no clear D. The V end was cut by 2 bases, the J end by 15 bases, with 21 bases between. In germline, CDR1 is DFQATT, CDR2 SNEGSKA (reference sequence). This CDR3 contains 13 residues.

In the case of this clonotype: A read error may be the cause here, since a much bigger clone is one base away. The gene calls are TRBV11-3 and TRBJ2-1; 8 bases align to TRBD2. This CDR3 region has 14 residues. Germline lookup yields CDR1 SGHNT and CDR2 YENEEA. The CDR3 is CVSSLGAGVDEQFF. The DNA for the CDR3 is TGTGTCAGCAGCTTAGGAGCGGGAGTCGATGAGCAGTTCTTC.

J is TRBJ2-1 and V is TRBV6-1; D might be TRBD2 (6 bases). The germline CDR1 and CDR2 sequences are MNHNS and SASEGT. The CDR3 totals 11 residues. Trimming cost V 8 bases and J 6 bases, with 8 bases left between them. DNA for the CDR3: TGTGCCAGCTGGGACTTCAATGAGCAGTTCTTC. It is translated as CASWDFNEQFF.

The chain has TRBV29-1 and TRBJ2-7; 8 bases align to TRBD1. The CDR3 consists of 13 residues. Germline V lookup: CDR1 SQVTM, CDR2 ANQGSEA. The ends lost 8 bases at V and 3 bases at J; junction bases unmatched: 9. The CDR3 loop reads CSTNQGAGYEQYF. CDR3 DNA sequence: TGCAGCACGAATCAGGGGGCGGGCTACGAGCAGTACTTC.

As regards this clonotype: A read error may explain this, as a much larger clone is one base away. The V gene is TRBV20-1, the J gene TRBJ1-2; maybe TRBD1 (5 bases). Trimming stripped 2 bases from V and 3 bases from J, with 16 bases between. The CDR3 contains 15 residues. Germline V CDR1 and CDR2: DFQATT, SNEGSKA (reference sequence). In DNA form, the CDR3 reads TGCAGTGCTAGAACCCCGAGGGAGGGGTACTATGGCTACACCTTC. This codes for CSARTPREGYYGYTF.

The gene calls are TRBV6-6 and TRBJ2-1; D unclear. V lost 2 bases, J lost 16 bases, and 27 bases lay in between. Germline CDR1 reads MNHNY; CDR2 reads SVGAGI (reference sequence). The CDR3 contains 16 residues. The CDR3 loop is CASSYPRLDPYNEHFF. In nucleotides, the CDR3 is TGTGCCAGCAGTTACCCGCGACTTGATCCCTACAATGAACATTTCTTC.

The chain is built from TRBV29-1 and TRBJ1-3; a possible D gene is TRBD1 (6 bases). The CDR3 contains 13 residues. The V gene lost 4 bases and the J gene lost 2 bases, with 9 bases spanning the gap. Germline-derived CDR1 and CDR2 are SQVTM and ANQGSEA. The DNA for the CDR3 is TGCAGCGTTGTAAGGGGGACTGGAAACACCATATATTTT. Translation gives CSVVRGTGNTIYF. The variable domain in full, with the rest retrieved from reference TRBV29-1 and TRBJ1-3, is SAVISQKPSRDICQRGTSLTIQCQVDSQVTMMFWYRQQPGQSLTLIATANQGSEATYESGFVIDKFPISRPNLTFSTLTVSNMSPEDSSIYLCSVVRGTGNTIYFGEGSWLTVV.

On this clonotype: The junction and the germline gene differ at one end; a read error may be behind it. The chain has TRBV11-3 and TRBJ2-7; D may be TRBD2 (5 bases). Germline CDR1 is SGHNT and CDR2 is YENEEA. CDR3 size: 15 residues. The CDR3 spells CANSLDSLDHYEQYF. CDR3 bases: TGTGCCAACAGCCTGGACTCCCTGGATCACTACGAGCAGTACTTC.

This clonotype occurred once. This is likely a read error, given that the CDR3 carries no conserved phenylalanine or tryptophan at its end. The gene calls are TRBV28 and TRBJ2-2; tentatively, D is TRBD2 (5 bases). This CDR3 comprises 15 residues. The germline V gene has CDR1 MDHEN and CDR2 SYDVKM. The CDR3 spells CASGNDGVNTGELFV. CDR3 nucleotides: TGTGCCAGCGGTAATGACGGGGTAAACACCGGGGAACTGTTTGTT.

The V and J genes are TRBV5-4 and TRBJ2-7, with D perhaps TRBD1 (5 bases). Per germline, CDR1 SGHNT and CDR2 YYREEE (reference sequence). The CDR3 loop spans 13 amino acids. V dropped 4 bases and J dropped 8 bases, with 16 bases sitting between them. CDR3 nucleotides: TGTGCCAGCAGCCAACCAAGGGGCAATCAGCAGTACTTC. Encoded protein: CASSQPRGNQQYF.